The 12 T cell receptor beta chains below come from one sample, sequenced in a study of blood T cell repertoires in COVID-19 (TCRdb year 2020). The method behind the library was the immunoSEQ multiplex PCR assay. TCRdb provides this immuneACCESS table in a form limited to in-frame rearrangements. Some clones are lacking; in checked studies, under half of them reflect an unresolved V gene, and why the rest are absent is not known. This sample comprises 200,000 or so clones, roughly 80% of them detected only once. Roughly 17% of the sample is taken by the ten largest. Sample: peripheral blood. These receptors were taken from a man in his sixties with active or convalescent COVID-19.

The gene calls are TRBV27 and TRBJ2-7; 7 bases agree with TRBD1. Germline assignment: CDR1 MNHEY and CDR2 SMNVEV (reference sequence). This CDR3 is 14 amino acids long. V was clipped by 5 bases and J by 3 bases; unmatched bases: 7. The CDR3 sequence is CASSPLDRLYEQYF. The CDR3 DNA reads TGTGCCAGCAGTCCGTTGGACAGGCTCTACGAGCAGTACTTC.

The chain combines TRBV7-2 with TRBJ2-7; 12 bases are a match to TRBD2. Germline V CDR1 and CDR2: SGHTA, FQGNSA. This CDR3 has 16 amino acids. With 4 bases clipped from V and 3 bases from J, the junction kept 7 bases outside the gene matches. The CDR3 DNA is TGTGCCAGCAGCTCGCTTCTAGCGGGAGGGGTCTACGAGCAGTACTTC. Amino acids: CASSSLLAGGVYEQYF.

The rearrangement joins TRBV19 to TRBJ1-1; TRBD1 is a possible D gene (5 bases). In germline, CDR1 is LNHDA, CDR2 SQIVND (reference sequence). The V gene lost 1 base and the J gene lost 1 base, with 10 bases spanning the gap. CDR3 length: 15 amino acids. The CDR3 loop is CASSIGGTRNTEAFF. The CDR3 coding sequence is TGTGCCAGTAGTATAGGGGGCACAAGGAACACTGAAGCTTTCTTT.

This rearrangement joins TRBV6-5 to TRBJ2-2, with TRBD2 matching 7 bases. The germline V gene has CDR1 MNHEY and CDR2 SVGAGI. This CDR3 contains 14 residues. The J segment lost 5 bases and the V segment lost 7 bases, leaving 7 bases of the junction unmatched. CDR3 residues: CASKGLTGTGELFF. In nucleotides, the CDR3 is TGTGCCAGCAAGGGACTAACGGGAACCGGGGAGCTGTTTTTT.

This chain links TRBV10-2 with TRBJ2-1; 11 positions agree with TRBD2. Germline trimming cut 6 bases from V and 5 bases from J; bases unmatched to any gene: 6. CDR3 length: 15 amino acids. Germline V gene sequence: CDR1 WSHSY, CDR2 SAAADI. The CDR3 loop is CASSPLAGVDNEQFF. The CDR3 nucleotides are TGCGCCAGCAGCCCACTAGCGGGGGTCGACAATGAGCAGTTCTTC.

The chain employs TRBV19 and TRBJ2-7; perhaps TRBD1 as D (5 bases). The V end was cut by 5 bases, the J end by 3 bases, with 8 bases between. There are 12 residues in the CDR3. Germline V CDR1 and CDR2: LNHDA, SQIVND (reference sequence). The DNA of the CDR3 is TGTGCCAGTAGTGGTCAGGGCTACGAGCAGTACTTC. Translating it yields CASSGQGYEQYF. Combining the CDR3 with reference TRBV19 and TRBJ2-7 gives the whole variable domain DGGITQSPKYLFRKEGQNVTLSCEQNLNHDAMYWYRQDPGQGLRLIYYSQIVNDFQKGDIAEGYSVSREKKESFPLTVTSAQKNPTAFYLCASSGQGYEQYFGPGTRLTVT.

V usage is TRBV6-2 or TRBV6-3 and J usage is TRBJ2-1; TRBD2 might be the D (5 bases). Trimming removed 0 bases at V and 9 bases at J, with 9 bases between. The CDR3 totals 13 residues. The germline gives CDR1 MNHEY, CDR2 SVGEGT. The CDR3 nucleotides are TGTGCCAGCAGTTACTCCAGACGGGGTGAGCAGTTCTTC. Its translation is CASSYSRRGEQFF.

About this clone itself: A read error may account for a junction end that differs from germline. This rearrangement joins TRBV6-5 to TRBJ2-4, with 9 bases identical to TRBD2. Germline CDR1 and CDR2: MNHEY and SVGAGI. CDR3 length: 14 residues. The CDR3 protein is CAGRMTSGKNIQYF. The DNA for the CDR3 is TGTGCCGGCAGGATGACTAGCGGTAAAAACATTCAGTACTTC.

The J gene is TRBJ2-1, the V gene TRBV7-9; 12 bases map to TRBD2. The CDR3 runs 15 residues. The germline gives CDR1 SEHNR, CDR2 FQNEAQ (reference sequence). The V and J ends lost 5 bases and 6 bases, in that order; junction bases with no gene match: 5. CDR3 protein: CASSPTSGRRNEQFF. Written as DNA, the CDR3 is TGTGCCAGCAGCCCTACTAGCGGGAGGCGCAATGAGCAGTTCTTC. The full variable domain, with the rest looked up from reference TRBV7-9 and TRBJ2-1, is DTGVSQNPRHKITKRGQNVTFRCDPISEHNRLYWYRQTLGQGPEFLTYFQNEAQLEKSRLLSDRFSAERPKGSFSTLEIQRTEQGDSAMYLCASSPTSGRRNEQFFGPGTRLTVL.

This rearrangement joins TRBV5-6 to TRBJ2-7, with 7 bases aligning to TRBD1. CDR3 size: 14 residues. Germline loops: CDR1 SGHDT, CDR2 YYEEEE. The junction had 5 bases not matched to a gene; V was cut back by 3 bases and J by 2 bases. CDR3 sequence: CASSWGTATYEQYF. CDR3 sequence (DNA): TGTGCCAGCAGCTGGGGGACAGCTACCTACGAGCAGTACTTC.

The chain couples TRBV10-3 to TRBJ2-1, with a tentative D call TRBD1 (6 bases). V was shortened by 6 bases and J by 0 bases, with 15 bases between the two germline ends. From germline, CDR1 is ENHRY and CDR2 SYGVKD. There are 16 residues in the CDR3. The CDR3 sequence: CAIRTNGQFSYNEQFF. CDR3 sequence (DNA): TGTGCCATCAGAACGAACGGACAGTTCTCCTACAATGAGCAGTTCTTC.

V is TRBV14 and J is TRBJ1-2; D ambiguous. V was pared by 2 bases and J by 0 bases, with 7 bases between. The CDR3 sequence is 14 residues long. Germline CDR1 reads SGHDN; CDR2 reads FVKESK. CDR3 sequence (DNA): TGTGCCAGCAGCCAACGGGTCTCTAACTATGGCTACACCTTC. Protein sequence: CASSQRVSNYGYTF.